Shown below are 12 T cell receptor beta chains from a single sample sequenced in a study of radiation and T cells in renal cell carcinoma. TCRdb's table, derived via immunoSEQ multiplex PCR, lists solely in-frame clones and lacks some. The data contain 65,000 to 80,000 clones, 86% of them seen just once; the ten biggest clones take up 22%. As to time point: blood 2 weeks post-SBRT. Treatment given: 15 Gy SBRT to primary tumor, nephrectomy 4 weeks later. The starting material was blood, obtained from a patient whose treatment included radiotherapy and nephrectomy. The receptors here all came from a woman aged 50 to 60 with renal cell carcinoma.

The CDR3 protein is CASSNGGSGGNTEAFF. For the CDR3, the DNA is TGTGCCAGCAGTAACGGTGGGTCAGGGGGGAACACTGAAGCTTTCTTT. This sequence joins TRBV28 and TRBJ1-1; TRBD1 matches at 7 bases. The CDR3 has 16 residues. Germline V gene sequence: CDR1 MDHEN, CDR2 SYDVKM. V shed 5 bases and J 1 base; nucleotides not matched to a gene: 10. The whole variable domain, filled in from reference TRBV28 and TRBJ1-1, reads DVKVTQSSRYLVKRTGEKVFLECVQDMDHENMFWYRQDPGLGLRLIYFSYDVKMKEKGDIPEGYSVSREKKERFSLILESASTNQTSMYLCASSNGGSGGNTEAFFGQGTRLTVV.

The genes are TRBV11-3 and TRBJ1-1; possible D gene TRBD1, 6 bases. The CDR3 consists of 16 residues. V was pared by 4 bases and J by 4 bases, with 19 bases between. Germline-derived CDR1 and CDR2 are SGHNT and YENEEA. CDR3 sequence: CASSSKVGEGGTEAFF. The CDR3 DNA is TGTGCCAGCAGCTCGAAAGTAGGGGAAGGGGGCACTGAAGCTTTCTTT.

The chain is built from TRBV27 and TRBJ2-1, with 9 bases identical to TRBD2. V shed 6 bases, J shed 6 bases, and the junction held 12 bases outside the gene matches. The CDR3 totals 16 residues. Germline V CDR1 and CDR2: MNHEY, SMNVEV (reference sequence). This CDR3 reads CASSLRVAGEFNEQFF. The CDR3 coding sequence is TGTGCCAGCAGCCTACGGGTAGCGGGAGAGTTCAATGAGCAGTTCTTC.

The rearrangement uses TRBV5-4 and TRBJ1-1; D unclear. Germline CDR1 and CDR2: SGHNT and YYREEE (reference sequence). The V and J ends lost 5 bases and 1 base respectively, with 12 bases between them. This CDR3 comprises 14 residues. The CDR3 coding sequence is TGTGCCAGCAGATCAACCTGGGGGAACACTGAAGCTTTCTTT. Amino acid sequence: CASRSTWGNTEAFF.

For this clone: Other nucleotide sequences in the sample specify the same CDR3. This chain links TRBV5-1 with TRBJ2-3, with D perhaps assigned TRBD1 or TRBD2 (6 bases each). The CDR3 contains 14 residues. The V gene lost 4 bases and the J gene lost 1 base, with 10 bases spanning the gap. Germline CDR1 and CDR2: SGHRS and YFSETQ. CDR3 residues: CASSTGTGTDTQYF. The DNA of the CDR3 is TGCGCCAGCAGCACAGGGACTGGCACAGATACGCAGTATTTT.

The chain links TRBV5-4 to TRBJ2-3; D uncertain. The germline CDR1 and CDR2 sequences are SGHNT and YYREEE (reference sequence). This CDR3 spans 12 amino acids. The ends were cut back, 3 bases at V and 0 bases at J, with 2 bases in the middle. This chain's CDR3 is CASSSSTDTQYF. The CDR3 DNA reads TGTGCCAGCAGCTCTAGCACAGATACGCAGTATTTT. The full variable domain, in which reference TRBV5-4 and TRBJ2-3 provide the parts outside the CDR3, is ETGVTQSPTHLIKTRGQQVTLRCSSQSGHNTVSWYQQALGQGPQFIFQYYREEENGRGNFPPRFSGLQFPNYSSELNVNALELDDSALYLCASSSSTDTQYFGPGTRLTVL.

V and J are TRBV25-1 and TRBJ1-1, with 7 bases that match TRBD1. The CDR3 sequence is 13 residues long. The germline V gene encodes CDR1 MGHDK and CDR2 SYGVNS. The CDR3 DNA reads TGTGCTGCAGGGGGACTGGAGAACACTGAAGCTTTCTTT. Amino acids: CAAGGLENTEAFF.

This clone has only a few counts. The V and J genes are TRBV10-1 and TRBJ1-6; 10 bases fit TRBD1. CDR1 is WNHNN, CDR2 SYGVQD, per germline (reference sequence). With 6 bases clipped from V and 7 bases from J, the junction kept 3 bases outside the gene matches. This CDR3 spans 14 amino acids. Here the CDR3 reads CASRGQGTNSPLHF. For the CDR3, the DNA is TGCGCCAGCAGGGGACAGGGGACGAATTCACCCCTCCACTTT.

DNA for the CDR3: TGCGCCAGCAGCGCCTCCCTAGCGAGAGCCTACAATGAGCAGTTCTTC. Its protein is CASSASLARAYNEQFF. The chain employs TRBV5-1 and TRBJ2-1, with TRBD2 as a possible D gene (6 bases). Germline values: CDR1 SGHRS, CDR2 YFSETQ. This CDR3 is 16 amino acids long. The germline V and J ends were trimmed by 4 bases and 2 bases, with 16 bases remaining between them.

V and J are TRBV5-1 and TRBJ2-1, with TRBD2 matching over 7 bases. The CDR3 covers 14 residues. Trimming cost V 0 bases and J 6 bases; bases outside gene matches: 3. The germline CDR1 and CDR2 sequences are SGHRS and YFSETQ. The CDR3 protein is CASSLEGGTNEQFF. The DNA of the CDR3 is TGCGCCAGCAGCTTGGAGGGAGGGACCAATGAGCAGTTCTTC.

The V call is TRBV5-6, the J call TRBJ2-5; D ambiguous. Trimming left V 4 bases short and J 5 bases short, with 12 bases between. CDR1 and CDR2 from the germline V gene are SGHDT and YYEEEE. This CDR3 comprises 13 residues. CDR3 loop: CASSNLLGETQYF. The CDR3 DNA reads TGTGCCAGCAGCAATCTACTCGGGGAGACCCAGTACTTC. Drawing the rest from reference TRBV5-6 and TRBJ2-5, the complete variable domain is DAGVTQSPTHLIKTRGQQVTLRCSPKSGHDTVSWYQQALGQGPQFIFQYYEEEERQRGNFPDRFSGHQFPNYSSELNVNALLLGDSALYLCASSNLLGETQYFGPGTRLLVL.

J is TRBJ1-5 and V is TRBV7-8, with unresolved D. This CDR3 contains 15 residues. Germline V gene lookup returns CDR1 SGHVS and CDR2 FQNEAQ. Trimming stripped 1 base from V and 3 bases from J, with 10 bases between. The CDR3 is CASSLGGQVNQPQHF. The CDR3 nucleotides read TGTGCCAGCAGCTTAGGAGGGCAAGTCAATCAGCCCCAGCATTTT. The full variable domain, with the rest looked up from reference TRBV7-8 and TRBJ1-5, is GAGVSQSPRYKVAKRGQDVALRCDPISGHVSLFWYQQALGQGPEFLTYFQNEAQLDKSGLPSDRFFAERPEGSVSTLKIQRTQQEDSAVYLCASSLGGQVNQPQHFGDGTRLSIL.